This T cell receptor (beta chain) emerged from a study of OX40 agonist ivuxolimab in advanced cancers. Across the study: People who had prior anti-PD-1, anti-PD-L1 or anti-CTLA-4 therapy could take part, and roughly 40% had some.

Note on this clone: Its cognate antigen is unknown.

Per germline, CDR1 MDHEN and CDR2 SYDVKM. This CDR3 region has 18 residues. J lost 10 bases, V lost 2 bases, and 14 bases had no gene match. The study, taken as a whole, reports: Circulating CD4+ and CD8+ T cells showed clonal expansion by week 6 at 0.1 to 3.0 mg/kg. The study found that CD8+ T cells averaged more expanded clones than CD4+.

Profiled with immunoSEQ multiplex PCR; TCRdb holds only in-frame clones, not every one. The sample yields 77,000 or so clones, 90% seen once. The chain carries TRBV28 and TRBJ1-4; 12 positions match TRBD1. The TCR was taken from an adult with an advanced solid tumor such as melanoma, head and neck, liver or kidney cancer. Sample: CD4+ or CD8+ T cells sorted from blood, taken in a trial of the OX40 agonist ivuxolimab. CDR3 sequence: CASSLPGTGGIPMGKLFF. The CDR3 coding sequence is TGTGCCAGCAGTTTACCCGGGACAGGGGGCATACCTATGGGAAAACTGTTTTTT.